Presented here are 31 T cell receptor beta chains from one specimen sequenced in a study of T cells after yellow fever vaccination. MiXCR, run by TCRdb on the 5' RACE reads, gives a single entry per CDR3 protein. The repertoire holds about 350,000 distinct CDR3 sequences, with 11% as singletons. The specimen comprised PBMCs, sampled on the day of the first yellow fever vaccination. These receptors were obtained from a man between 18 and 29 years old who received the YFV17D yellow fever vaccine.

The chain employs TRBV6-2 or TRBV6-3 and TRBJ2-2, with a possible D match to TRBD1 (6 bases). The CDR3 consists of 15 residues. Germline assignment: CDR1 MNHEY and CDR2 SVGEGT. Trimming took 6 bases from V and 4 from J, leaving 15 bases between them. The CDR3 loop is CASSPTGFRTGELFF. CDR3 DNA sequence: TGTGCCAGCAGCCCTACAGGGTTCCGCACCGGGGAGCTGTTTTTT.

This clonotype showed up just a few times. The chain has TRBV18 and TRBJ1-4; perhaps TRBD1 as D (5 bases). Germline V lookup: CDR1 KGHSH, CDR2 LQKENI. CDR3 length equals 15 residues. The V and J ends lost 3 bases and 2 bases respectively, with 10 bases between them. In DNA, the CDR3 is TGTGCCAGCTCACCCCGGGGCCGGACTAATGAAAAACTGTTTTTT. Residues: CASSPRGRTNEKLFF. Together with reference TRBV18 and TRBJ1-4, the CDR3 gives the full variable domain: NAGVMQNPRHLVRRRGQEARLRCSPMKGHSHVYWYRQLPEEGLKFMVYLQKENIIDESGMPKERFSAEFPKEGPSILRIQQVVRGDSAAYFCASSPRGRTNEKLFFGSGTQLSVL.

This clonotype showed up just a few times. This chain joins TRBV27 and TRBJ2-5; no reliable D call. The CDR3 length is 15 residues. Between the trimmed V and J ends, which lost 2 bases and 1 base, there was a span of 11 bases. Per germline, CDR1 MNHEY and CDR2 SMNVEV (reference sequence). The CDR3, as DNA: TGTGCCAGCAGTTTAGGTGGGGTGCCCCAAGAGACCCAGTACTTC. Its translation is CASSLGGVPQETQYF.

The chain is built from TRBV7-8 and TRBJ2-3, with 8 positions matching TRBD2. Germline V gene lookup returns CDR1 SGHVS and CDR2 FQNEAQ. The V and J ends lost 5 bases and 4 bases, in that order; junction bases with no gene match: 14. There are 17 residues in the CDR3. The CDR3 is CASSPGAYGGAPDTQYF. CDR3 nucleotides: TGTGCCAGCAGCCCTGGGGCTTACGGGGGGGCCCCAGATACGCAGTATTTT.

The chain combines TRBV27 with TRBJ2-1; 7 nucleotides match TRBD1. The CDR3 runs 19 residues. Germline V gene sequence: CDR1 MNHEY, CDR2 SMNVEV (reference sequence). Trimming at V came to 4 bases and at J to 8 bases, leaving 23 bases not matched to a gene. CDR3 in amino acids: CASSSDQSLGQRAWDEQFF. Here the CDR3 DNA reads TGTGCCAGCAGTTCCGATCAATCCCTGGGACAGAGGGCTTGGGATGAGCAGTTCTTC.

A few counts support this clonotype. V gene TRBV6-5 combines with J gene TRBJ2-1; D remains unclear. The ends were cut back, 4 bases at V and 1 base at J, with 11 bases in the middle. CDR1 is MNHEY and CDR2 is SVGAGI in the germline V gene. The CDR3 is 15 amino acids. The CDR3 DNA reads as TGTGCCAGCAGTTTCGACCGGAGATCCTACAATGAGCAGTTCTTC. Translated, it gives CASSFDRRSYNEQFF.

This clonotype showed up just a few times. The rearrangement joins TRBV5-6 to TRBJ1-5, with 8 nucleotides matching TRBD1. There are 14 residues in the CDR3. The ends lost 4 bases at V and 7 bases at J; junction bases unmatched: 7. The germline gives CDR1 SGHDT, CDR2 YYEEEE. The CDR3 nucleotides are TGTGCCAGCAGCGGGACAGGTTCGAGGCAGCCCCAGCATTTT. Translated, it gives CASSGTGSRQPQHF. Complete variable domain (other parts from reference TRBV5-6 and TRBJ1-5): DAGVTQSPTHLIKTRGQQVTLRCSPKSGHDTVSWYQQALGQGPQFIFQYYEEEERQRGNFPDRFSGHQFPNYSSELNVNALLLGDSALYLCASSGTGSRQPQHFGDGTRLSIL.

The gene calls are TRBV29-1 and TRBJ2-3, with TRBD2 matching over 11 bases. Trimming removed 1 base from V and 6 bases from J; junction bases left unmatched: 3. This CDR3 has 14 residues. The germline gives CDR1 SQVTM, CDR2 ANQGSEA. The CDR3 sequence: CSVEGASGGDTQYF. The CDR3 bases are TGCAGCGTTGAAGGGGCTAGCGGGGGGGATACGCAGTATTTT.

This clonotype was seen only a few times. This rearrangement joins TRBV11-2 to TRBJ1-1, with D maybe TRBD1 (5 bases). This CDR3 spans 15 amino acids. Germline CDR1 reads SGHAT; CDR2 reads FQNNGV. V shed 5 bases and J shed 1 base, with 14 bases lying between them. The chain's CDR3 is CASSPFKGANTEAFF. CDR3 nucleotides: TGTGCCAGCAGCCCCTTTAAAGGGGCGAACACTGAAGCTTTCTTT.

This clonotype was found a few times. CDR3 loop: CASSPPGSNQINYGYTF. The CDR3, as DNA: TGTGCCAGCTCACCACCGGGCAGTAACCAGATAAACTATGGCTACACCTTC. The J gene is TRBJ1-2, the V gene TRBV18; D remains ambiguous. The germline V gene has CDR1 KGHSH and CDR2 LQKENI. V lost 0 bases to trimming and J lost 2 bases, with 16 bases between them. The CDR3 consists of 17 residues.

The CDR3 DNA reads as TGTGCCACCAGCAGAGAAAGGGTCGACAGGGGGCTTCTAAGCTACACCTTC. Its translation: CATSRERVDRGLLSYTF. V gene TRBV15 combines with J gene TRBJ1-2, with TRBD1 matching over 10 bases. This CDR3 contains 17 residues. Germline CDR1 reads LNHNV; CDR2 reads YYDKDF (reference sequence). V trimming: 0 bases; J trimming: 9 bases; junction bases outside the gene matches: 13.

The V gene is TRBV20-1, the J gene TRBJ2-5; maybe TRBD2 (6 bases). CDR3 length: 13 residues. V was cut by 5 bases and J by 5 bases, with 15 bases left in between. CDR1 DFQATT and CDR2 SNEGSKA come from the germline V gene (reference sequence). CDR3 DNA: TGCAGTGCTTTTGTTGGCGGGGTGGAGACCCAGTACTTC. It codes for CSAFVGGVETQYF.

This clonotype was counted ten times or more. The chain has TRBV5-1 and TRBJ1-3, with unresolved D. V was cut by 0 bases and J by 0 bases, with 7 bases left in between. The CDR3 length is 15 residues. Germline V gene sequence: CDR1 SGHRS, CDR2 YFSETQ. CDR3 DNA: TGCGCCAGCAGCTTGGGTCGGAACTCTGGAAACACCATATATTTT. Protein: CASSLGRNSGNTIYF.

The V gene is TRBV19, the J gene TRBJ2-6; TRBD2 is a possible D gene (5 bases). V was trimmed by 0 bases and J by 2 bases, leaving 5 bases between them. Germline assignment: CDR1 LNHDA and CDR2 SQIVND (reference sequence). The CDR3 is 15 residues long. CDR3 nucleotide sequence: TGTGCCAGTAGTATAGACGGGGCTGGGGCCAACGTCCTGACTTTC. Its translation: CASSIDGAGANVLTF. Full variable domain (rest looked up from reference TRBV19 and TRBJ2-6): DGGITQSPKYLFRKEGQNVTLSCEQNLNHDAMYWYRQDPGQGLRLIYYSQIVNDFQKGDIAEGYSVSREKKESFPLTVTSAQKNPTAFYLCASSIDGAGANVLTFGAGSRLTVL.

The J gene is TRBJ1-1, the V gene TRBV4-1; perhaps TRBD1 as D (5 bases). Per germline, CDR1 MGHRA and CDR2 YSYEKL. This CDR3 is built from 16 residues. Trimming cost V 1 base and J 5 bases, with 17 bases left between them. Written as DNA, the CDR3 is TGCGCCAGCAGCCAAGCCATTACGGGGGGTAGGACTGAAGCTTTCTTT. Translated: CASSQAITGGRTEAFF.

This CDR3 is CASSVNPGLAGQETQYF. The CDR3, as DNA: TGTGCCAGCAGCGTAAATCCGGGACTAGCGGGGCAAGAGACCCAGTACTTC. The rearrangement uses TRBV9 and TRBJ2-5; 13 bases are shared with TRBD2. The CDR3 extends over 17 amino acids. Germline-derived CDR1 and CDR2 are SGDLS and YYNGEE. V shed 1 base and J 2 bases; nucleotides not matched to a gene: 5.

This rearrangement joins TRBV4-1 to TRBJ1-5; TRBD1 is a possible D gene (5 bases). This CDR3 spans 15 amino acids. Trimming cost V 1 base and J 1 base, with 8 bases left between them. CDR1 is MGHRA, CDR2 YSYEKL, per germline. CDR3 loop: CASSQAGLSNQPQHF. The DNA of the CDR3 is TGCGCCAGCAGCCAAGCGGGGCTCAGCAATCAGCCCCAGCATTTT.

J is TRBJ1-1 and V is TRBV3-1; TRBD1 is a possible D gene (6 bases). The V gene's germline CDR1 is LGHDT and CDR2 YNNKEL (reference sequence). V was cut by 4 bases and J by 3 bases, with 15 bases left in between. CDR3 length: 15 residues. CDR3 in DNA: TGTGCCAGCAGCCTGAGGTCAGGGGCATACACTGAAGCTTTCTTT. Protein: CASSLRSGAYTEAFF.

This clonotype appeared a few times. The genes are TRBV30 and TRBJ2-7; 8 bases align to TRBD2. J gave up 3 bases and V 3 bases, and 7 bases lay outside the gene matches. Germline V lookup: CDR1 GTSNPN, CDR2 SVGIG (reference sequence). CDR3 length: 14 amino acids. CDR3 region: CAWRASGLVYEQYF. CDR3 DNA: TGTGCCTGGAGAGCCTCGGGACTAGTCTACGAGCAGTACTTC. Full variable domain (remainder filled in from reference TRBV30 and TRBJ2-7): SQTIHQWPATLVQPVGSPLSLECTVEGTSNPNLYWYRQAAGRGLQLLFYSVGIGQISSEVPQNLSASRPQDRQFILSSKKLLLSDSGFYLCAWRASGLVYEQYFGPGTRLTVT.

This clonotype turned up a few times. V is TRBV12-3 or TRBV12-4 and J is TRBJ1-3; 7 bases line up with TRBD1. The CDR3 is 14 residues long. J gave up 4 bases and V 7 bases, and 7 bases lay outside the gene matches. The CDR3 nucleotides are TGTGCCAGCACCGAGACAGGGACGGGAAACACCATATATTTT. This encodes CASTETGTGNTIYF.

J is TRBJ1-5 and V is TRBV12-3 or TRBV12-4, with 8 bases lining up with TRBD1. V trimming: 6 bases; J trimming: 3 bases; junction bases outside the gene matches: 7. The CDR3 runs 15 residues. The CDR3 spells CASSPQGQANQPQHF. The CDR3 DNA reads TGTGCCAGCAGCCCACAGGGACAGGCCAATCAGCCCCAGCATTTT.

The chain employs TRBV29-1 and TRBJ2-3, with 9 bases aligning to TRBD2. CDR1 is SQVTM, CDR2 ANQGSEA, per germline. This CDR3 region has 16 residues. CDR3: CSARRGSGGFADTQYF. The DNA of the CDR3 is TGCAGTGCTAGAAGGGGTAGCGGGGGATTTGCAGATACGCAGTATTTT.

This clonotype was seen many times. The chain employs TRBV5-1 and TRBJ2-5, with D perhaps assigned TRBD1 or TRBD2 (5 bases each). The V end lost 0 bases, the J end lost 3 bases, and 6 bases lay between the germline ends. Germline CDR1 and CDR2: SGHRS and YFSETQ. CDR3 length: 13 residues. The CDR3 bases are TGCGCCAGCAGCTTGGGAGGGGAAGAGACCCAGTACTTC. Its protein product is CASSLGGEETQYF.

This clonotype was seen a few times. This chain joins TRBV29-1 and TRBJ1-4; no clear D. Per the germline V gene, CDR1 is SQVTM and CDR2 is ANQGSEA. This CDR3 comprises 14 residues. V gave up 4 bases and J gave up 7 bases, with 16 bases separating them. The CDR3 spells CSVVLSASGEKLFF. The CDR3 coding sequence is TGCAGCGTTGTCCTGTCTGCTAGTGGTGAAAAACTGTTTTTT.

V usage is TRBV6-1 and J usage is TRBJ1-6; the D is unclear. CDR1 and CDR2 (germline): MNHNS, SASEGT. V dropped 6 bases and J dropped 10 bases, with 19 bases sitting between them. This CDR3 has 15 amino acids. The CDR3 nucleotides are TGTGCCAGCAGCCTCACGGAAGAGTTGGGATCACCCCTCCACTTT. Amino acid sequence: CASSLTEELGSPLHF.

Of note for this clonotype: One base away lies a much larger clone, so this may be a sequencing read error. The V and J genes are TRBV3-1 and TRBJ2-2, with no clear D. The CDR3 consists of 13 residues. CDR1 and CDR2 from the germline V gene are LGHDT and YNNKEL (reference sequence). The chain's CDR3 is CASSRRATVELFF. CDR3 DNA sequence: TGTGCCAGCAGCCGCCGGGCCACCGTGGAGCTGTTTTTT.

The chain recombines TRBV30 with TRBJ1-2; TRBD1 matches at 7 bases. The CDR3 has 14 residues. V lost 2 bases to trimming and J lost 2 bases; unmatched junction nucleotides: 5. In germline, CDR1 is GTSNPN, CDR2 SVGIG (reference sequence). The CDR3 loop reads CAWSRLGGNYGYTF. CDR3 nucleotides: TGTGCCTGGAGTAGGCTAGGGGGCAACTATGGCTACACCTTC.

The chain employs TRBV24-1 and TRBJ2-7; D is ambiguous. Germline V CDR1 and CDR2: KGHDR, SFDVKD. The CDR3 is 14 residues long. The V end was cut by 2 bases, the J end by 1 base, with 8 bases between. CDR3 in amino acids: CATSDSRRSYEQYV. CDR3 bases: TGTGCCACCAGTGATTCGCGCAGATCCTACGAGCAGTACGTC.

CDR3 sequence: CASSPGRNNSPLHF. The CDR3 DNA reads TGTGCCAGCAGCCCCGGACGGAATAATTCACCCCTCCACTTT. The chain links TRBV7-2 to TRBJ1-6, with unresolved D. Trimming cost V 5 bases and J 5 bases, with 10 bases left between them. CDR1 and CDR2 from the germline V gene are SGHTA and FQGNSA. This CDR3 is built from 14 residues.

This clonotype was observed a few times. This chain connects TRBV4-2 to TRBJ2-3; 7 bases agree with TRBD2. Germline lookup yields CDR1 LGHNA and CDR2 YNFKEQ. The length of the CDR3 is 21 residues. V dropped 0 bases and J dropped 4; count of bases not matched to a gene: 22. As DNA, the CDR3 is TGTGCCAGCAGCCAAGATGGTTGGGGGGGTCGCAGTTCCGGTGGTCCAGATACGCAGTATTTT. The encoded protein is CASSQDGWGGRSSGGPDTQYF.

The J gene is TRBJ1-4, the V gene TRBV20-1; the match to TRBD1 covers 7 bases. This CDR3 contains 14 residues. From germline, CDR1 is DFQATT and CDR2 SNEGSKA (reference sequence). The V and J ends lost 5 bases and 5 bases, in that order; junction bases with no gene match: 8. CDR3 protein: CSAEENRGNEKLFF. In DNA, the CDR3 is TGCAGTGCTGAAGAGAACAGGGGCAATGAAAAACTGTTTTTT.